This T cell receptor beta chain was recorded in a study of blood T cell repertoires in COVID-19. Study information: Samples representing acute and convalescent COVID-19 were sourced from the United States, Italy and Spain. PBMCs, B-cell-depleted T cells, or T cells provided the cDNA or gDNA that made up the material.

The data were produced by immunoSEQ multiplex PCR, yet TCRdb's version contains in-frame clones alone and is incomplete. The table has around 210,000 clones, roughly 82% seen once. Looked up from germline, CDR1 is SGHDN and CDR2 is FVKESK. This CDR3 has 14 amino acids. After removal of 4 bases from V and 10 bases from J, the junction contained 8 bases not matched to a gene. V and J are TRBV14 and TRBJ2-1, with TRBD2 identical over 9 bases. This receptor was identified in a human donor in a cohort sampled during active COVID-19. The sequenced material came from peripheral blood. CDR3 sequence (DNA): TGTGCCAGCAGCCCCTACCTAGCGGGACGGGAGCAGTTCTTC. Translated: CASSPYLAGREQFF. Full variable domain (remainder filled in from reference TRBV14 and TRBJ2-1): EAGVTQFPSHSVIEKGQTVTLRCDPISGHDNLYWYRRVMGKEIKFLLHFVKESKQDESGMPNNRFLAERTGGTYSTLKVQPAELEDSGVYFCASSPYLAGREQFFGPGTRLTVL.